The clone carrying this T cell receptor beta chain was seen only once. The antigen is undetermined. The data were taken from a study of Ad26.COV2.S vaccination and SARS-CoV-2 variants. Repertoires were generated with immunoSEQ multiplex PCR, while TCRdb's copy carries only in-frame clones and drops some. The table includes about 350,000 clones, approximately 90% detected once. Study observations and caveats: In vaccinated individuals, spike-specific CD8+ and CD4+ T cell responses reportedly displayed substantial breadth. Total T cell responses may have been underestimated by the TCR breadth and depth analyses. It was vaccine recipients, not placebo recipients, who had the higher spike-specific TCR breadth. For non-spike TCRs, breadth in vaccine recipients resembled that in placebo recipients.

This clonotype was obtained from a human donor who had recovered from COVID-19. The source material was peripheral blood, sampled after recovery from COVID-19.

The CDR3 region has the DNA TGTGCCAGTAGTACCGGACTAGCGGGACGGGGAGATACGCAGTATTTT. Its translation: CASSTGLAGRGDTQYF. The genes are TRBV19 and TRBJ2-3; 12 positions agree with TRBD2. This CDR3 is built from 16 residues. V shed 4 bases and J 5 bases; nucleotides not matched to a gene: 7. Germline assignment: CDR1 LNHDA and CDR2 SQIVND (reference sequence).